The clone carrying this T cell receptor beta chain was counted between two and nine times. Its antigen is currently unknown. Sequencing was performed with immunoSEQ multiplex PCR; in TCRdb, only in-frame clones are kept and a portion is missing. Of some 50,000 clones in the sample, approximately 82% were seen once. The data were obtained in a study of OX40 agonist ivuxolimab in advanced cancers. Study results and caveats: Low normalized clonal expansion also occurred in some nonresponding patients. Average numbers of expanded clones were greater in CD8+ T cells than in CD4+.

This TCR was recovered from an adult with an advanced solid tumor such as melanoma, head and neck, liver or kidney cancer. This material consisted of CD4+ or CD8+ T cells sorted from blood, taken in a trial of the OX40 agonist ivuxolimab.

The CDR3 coding sequence is TGTGCCAGCAGTCGGACAGGGGACGGTCAGCCCCAGCATTTT. Protein sequence: CASSRTGDGQPQHF. The gene calls are TRBV7-2 and TRBJ1-5; 9 positions match TRBD1. This CDR3 spans 14 amino acids. Germline V lookup: CDR1 SGHTA, CDR2 FQGNSA. Unmatched junction bases numbered 6, after V lost 6 bases and J lost 6 bases. The entire variable domain, with the rest obtained from reference TRBV7-2 and TRBJ1-5, is as follows: GAGVSQSPSNKVTEKGKDVELRCDPISGHTALYWYRQSLGQGLEFLIYFQGNSAPDKSGLPSDRFSAERTGGSVSTLTIQRTQQEDSAVYLCASSRTGDGQPQHFGDGTRLSIL.